This T cell receptor (beta chain) emerged from a study of a mutant IDH1 vaccine in newly diagnosed glioma. For the study at large: Patients had received radiotherapy, temozolomide, or both previously, most receiving both.

The CDR3 extends over 14 amino acids. V dropped 6 bases and J dropped 5; count of bases not matched to a gene: 10. Germline values: CDR1 SQVTM, CDR2 ANQGSEA. Assay used: immunoSEQ multiplex PCR; TCRdb lists only in-frame clones, some missing. The sample records about 92,000 clones, around 80% being singletons. Overall study findings and caveats: It seemed that pseudoprogression was not linked to changes in the top peripheral T cell clonotypes.

Time point denoted: baseline, week 1 (first vaccination visit). Treatment of the sample: pre-vaccination baseline after standard-of-care therapy. Tumors from donors were new WHO grade 3 or 4 IDH1-mutant astrocytomas with ATRX loss. Comment on this clone: Its antigen is undetermined.

The material was PBMCs, obtained from a glioma patient treated with radiotherapy, temozolomide or both. This TCR came from a man in his forties with glioma. The chain is built from TRBV29-1 and TRBJ2-5; TRBD2 matches at 9 bases. The CDR3: CSVIPGLASETQYF. For the CDR3, the DNA is TGCAGCGTAATACCGGGACTAGCCTCGGAGACCCAGTACTTC.